Shown below are 5 T cell receptor beta chains from a single sample sequenced in a study of shared clonotypes between healthy human individuals. The data were produced by immunoSEQ multiplex PCR, yet TCRdb's version contains in-frame clones alone and is incomplete. The table records about 530,000 clones, 90% to 97% of them present only once. Material: naive CD4+ T cells sorted from blood. Stated subset: CD45RA+ positively selected. Receptor source: a woman in her 30s in good health.

This chain links TRBV19 with TRBJ2-5, with D perhaps matching TRBD1 (6 bases). The J call may be wrong; the DNA end is better matched by TRBJ2-7. Germline assignment: CDR1 LNHDA and CDR2 SQIVND (reference sequence). The CDR3 is 15 amino acids. CDR3 residues: CASSAQGRGTYEQYF. The CDR3, as DNA: TGTGCCAGTAGTGCACAGGGAAGAGGGACCTACGAGCAGTACTTC.

The chain carries TRBV10-3 and TRBJ1-1; tentative D call: TRBD1 (6 bases). The CDR3 has 13 residues. Trimming shortened V by 8 bases and J by 6 bases, and 16 bases separated the two germline ends. CDR1 is ENHRY and CDR2 is SYGVKD in the germline V gene. The CDR3 coding sequence is TGTGCCATCTCGGGACACCCCGATTCTGAAGCTTTCTTT. Its protein is CAISGHPDSEAFF.

V gene TRBV19 combines with J gene TRBJ2-2, with 11 bases identical to TRBD2. The germline CDR1 and CDR2 sequences are LNHDA and SQIVND (reference sequence). This CDR3 contains 17 residues. The J segment lost 6 bases and the V segment lost 7 bases, leaving 13 bases of the junction unmatched. The CDR3 protein is CASTSALLAGVAGELFF. Here the CDR3 DNA reads TGTGCCAGTACATCTGCCCTACTAGCGGGAGTGGCCGGGGAGCTGTTTTTT.

The V call is TRBV19, the J call TRBJ2-7; 9 bases match TRBD2. The germline CDR1 and CDR2 sequences are LNHDA and SQIVND (reference sequence). Trimming removed 3 bases from V and 5 bases from J; junction bases left unmatched: 8. CDR3 length: 15 amino acids. The DNA of the CDR3 is TGTGCCAGTAGTATCGTAGCGGGAGTCTTGGACGAGCAGTACTTC. Translating gives CASSIVAGVLDEQYF. Complete variable domain (other parts from reference TRBV19 and TRBJ2-7): DGGITQSPKYLFRKEGQNVTLSCEQNLNHDAMYWYRQDPGQGLRLIYYSQIVNDFQKGDIAEGYSVSREKKESFPLTVTSAQKNPTAFYLCASSIVAGVLDEQYFGPGTRLTVT.

The chain recombines TRBV29-1 with TRBJ2-2; D call uncertain. The CDR3 loop spans 12 amino acids. V dropped 7 bases and J dropped 0 bases, with 6 bases sitting between them. CDR1 SQVTM and CDR2 ANQGSEA come from the germline V gene. This CDR3 is CSAMANTGELFF. CDR3 in DNA: TGCAGCGCCATGGCGAACACCGGGGAGCTGTTTTTT.